The 31 T cell receptor beta chains listed next were all sequenced from one sample in a study of CD8 T cells in ankylosing spondylitis (dated by TCRdb to about 2017). Beyond this particular receptor, the publication reports: Blood from ankylosing spondylitis patients appeared to be characterized by a TCR beta motif made up of several highly homologous amino acid variants.

For these receptors, no antigen is known. Preparation of the library involved 5' RACE. Sequencing instrument: Illumina HiSeq 2500. TCRdb took the public reads, trimmed them with fastp at Q25, ran MiXCR for clone calling and kept in-frame beta chains. One record per CDR3 amino acid sequence lists the most common genes and DNA. Counted in this sample were fewer than 400,000 distinct CDR3 sequences; about a fifth of them appeared once. Roughly a sixth of the sample lies in the top ten. The material sequenced was blood, either unsorted or a sorted T cell fraction (not recorded which). The receptor set was obtained from a male donor with ankylosing spondylitis.

This clonotype was seen only a few times. The rearrangement uses TRBV6-1 and TRBJ2-1; 7 bases line up with TRBD2. V lost 5 bases and J lost 0; bases outside the gene matches: 7. Per the germline V gene, CDR1 is MNHNS and CDR2 is SASEGT. This CDR3 spans 16 amino acids. CDR3 nucleotides: TGTGCCAGCAGTCTGAACCGGGACTACTCCTACAATGAGCAGTTCTTC. This codes for CASSLNRDYSYNEQFF.

The chain joins TRBV6-1 to TRBJ2-7; TRBD1 matches at 7 bases. Germline lookup yields CDR1 MNHNS and CDR2 SASEGT. The CDR3 spans 13 residues. V gave up 7 bases and J gave up 6 bases; unmatched junction bases: 9. The CDR3 DNA reads as TGTGCCAGCACCTGGACAGGAAGCGGCGAGCAGTACTTC. This encodes CASTWTGSGEQYF.

Only a few counts were recorded for this clonotype. V is TRBV3-1 and J is TRBJ1-3; unclear D gene. V was shortened by 2 bases and J by 8 bases, with 19 bases between the two germline ends. The CDR3 is 16 residues long. Germline lookup yields CDR1 LGHDT and CDR2 YNNKEL (reference sequence). The chain's CDR3 is CASSQNIYGGGDTIYF. The CDR3 nucleotides read TGTGCCAGCAGCCAAAACATCTATGGAGGTGGGGACACCATATATTTT.

The rearrangement joins TRBV19 to TRBJ1-6; D unresolved. Trimming stripped 5 bases from V and 5 bases from J, with 10 bases between. This CDR3 has 14 amino acids. Germline V gives CDR1 LNHDA, CDR2 SQIVND (reference sequence). CDR3 protein: CASSPRANNSPLHF. In nucleotides, the CDR3 is TGTGCCAGTAGTCCCCGCGCCAATAATTCACCCCTCCACTTT.

A few counts support this clonotype. This chain links TRBV7-9 with TRBJ2-1; 9 bases match TRBD1. Germline assignment: CDR1 SEHNR and CDR2 FQNEAQ (reference sequence). CDR3 length: 10 amino acids. The trim removed 5 bases at V and 15 bases at J, leaving 2 bases unmatched. The CDR3 region has the DNA TGTGCCAGCAGCGGGACAGGGTTGTTCTTC. Translated: CASSGTGLFF.

The V and J genes are TRBV7-2 and TRBJ2-2; no clear D. The CDR3 has 14 amino acids. CDR1 and CDR2 (germline): SGHTA, FQGNSA. Trimming took off 5 bases at V and 0 bases at J, with 7 bases between the two ends. The CDR3 loop is CASSRQTNTGELFF. The CDR3 nucleotides read TGTGCCAGCAGCAGACAAACGAACACCGGGGAGCTGTTTTTT. Full variable domain (outside the CDR3, taken from reference TRBV7-2 and TRBJ2-2): GAGVSQSPSNKVTEKGKDVELRCDPISGHTALYWYRQSLGQGLEFLIYFQGNSAPDKSGLPSDRFSAERTGGSVSTLTIQRTQQEDSAVYLCASSRQTNTGELFFGEGSRLTVL.

A few counts support this clonotype. The chain joins TRBV10-3 to TRBJ1-2; no clear D. CDR1 is ENHRY, CDR2 SYGVKD, per germline. The CDR3 consists of 10 residues. With 3 bases removed from V and 6 bases from J, the gap between germline ends came to 2 bases. The CDR3 bases are TGTGCCATCAGTGAAAATGGCTACACCTTC. This translates into CAISENGYTF.

The J gene is TRBJ2-1, the V gene TRBV20-1, with 7 positions matching TRBD2. From germline, CDR1 is DFQATT and CDR2 SNEGSKA (reference sequence). V lost 1 base and J lost 0; bases outside the gene matches: 3. The CDR3 has 15 residues. The CDR3 DNA sequence: TGCAGTGCTAGAGGAAGCGGGAACTCCTACAATGAGCAGTTCTTC. Translating gives CSARGSGNSYNEQFF.

The table lists this clonotype with a few counts. The V call is TRBV7-9, the J call TRBJ2-1; D not resolved. Germline V CDR1 and CDR2: SEHNR, FQNEAQ (reference sequence). This CDR3 contains 14 residues. Trimming left V 0 bases short and J 8 bases short, with 11 bases between. In DNA, the CDR3 is TGTGCCAGCAGCTTAGCAGGTGGGCTGGATGAGCAGTTCTTC. Translating it yields CASSLAGGLDEQFF.

This chain's CDR3 is CASSLGQGIETQYF. CDR3 in DNA: TGTGCCAGCAGCCTCGGACAGGGGATTGAGACCCAGTACTTC. V gene TRBV7-3 combines with J gene TRBJ2-5; the match to TRBD1 covers 9 bases. The V gene's germline CDR1 is SGHTA and CDR2 FQGTGA. The CDR3 loop spans 14 amino acids. J was trimmed by 5 bases and V by 5 bases; bases with no gene match: 6.

The rearrangement links TRBV6-5 to TRBJ1-6, with 7 bases identical to TRBD1. J was trimmed by 8 bases and V by 3 bases; bases with no gene match: 7. Germline V gene sequence: CDR1 MNHEY, CDR2 SVGAGI. The CDR3 is made up of 15 amino acids. The CDR3 coding sequence is TGTGCCAGCAGTTATCGACAGGGCGGGGATTCACCCCTCCACTTT. Its translation: CASSYRQGGDSPLHF.

The chain carries TRBV28 and TRBJ1-5; D unresolved. The ends were cut back, 10 bases at V and 0 bases at J, with 13 bases in the middle. The CDR3 is 14 amino acids. Germline CDR1 reads MDHEN; CDR2 reads SYDVKM. CDR3 region: CAIRTADSNQPQHF. Written as DNA, the CDR3 is TGTGCCATCCGGACCGCGGATAGCAATCAGCCCCAGCATTTT.

This clonotype was seen a few times. The chain links TRBV5-1 to TRBJ1-3; 8 nucleotides agree with TRBD1. Germline assignment: CDR1 SGHRS and CDR2 YFSETQ. The CDR3 covers 14 residues. With V trimmed by 3 bases and J by 2 bases, 1 base remained unmatched. DNA for the CDR3: TGCGCCAGCAGCTCAGGGGGCACTGGAAACACCATATATTTT. Amino acid sequence: CASSSGGTGNTIYF.

The chain joins TRBV28 to TRBJ1-6, with D hard to call. Germline V gives CDR1 MDHEN, CDR2 SYDVKM. Trimming pared 6 bases from V and 8 bases from J, leaving 8 bases between. The CDR3 has 12 residues. The CDR3 region has the DNA TGTGCCAGCAGACAGTACTATTCACCCCTCCACTTT. It codes for CASRQYYSPLHF.

This chain links TRBV5-6 with TRBJ2-7; a possible D gene is TRBD1 (5 bases). The CDR3 is made up of 13 amino acids. CDR1 SGHDT and CDR2 YYEEEE come from the germline V gene. V dropped 2 bases and J dropped 4 bases, with 10 bases sitting between them. The CDR3 is CASSFEQAYEQYF. The CDR3, as DNA: TGTGCCAGCAGCTTTGAACAGGCGTACGAGCAGTACTTC. The full variable domain, with the rest looked up from reference TRBV5-6 and TRBJ2-7, is DAGVTQSPTHLIKTRGQQVTLRCSPKSGHDTVSWYQQALGQGPQFIFQYYEEEERQRGNFPDRFSGHQFPNYSSELNVNALLLGDSALYLCASSFEQAYEQYFGPGTRLTVT.

This clonotype was counted a few times. The chain joins TRBV5-1 to TRBJ2-1, with D perhaps given as TRBD1 or TRBD2 (6 bases each). This CDR3 has 17 residues. Trimming removed 6 bases from V and 4 bases from J, with 23 bases in between. Germline CDR1 reads SGHRS; CDR2 reads YFSETQ. In nucleotides, the CDR3 is TGCGCCAGCACCTCTCGGGGGCTAGCGATACAGTACAATGAGCAGTTCTTC. Its protein product is CASTSRGLAIQYNEQFF.

The chain couples TRBV3-1 to TRBJ2-2; D is undetermined. The CDR3 consists of 15 residues. Per the germline V gene, CDR1 is LGHDT and CDR2 is YNNKEL (reference sequence). Trimming cost V 4 bases and J 4 bases, with 13 bases left between them. Here the CDR3 DNA reads TGTGCCAGCAGCCTGACCGAAAGAGGCACCGGGGAGCTGTTTTTT. This gives the protein CASSLTERGTGELFF.

This clonotype was seen ten or more times. The rearrangement uses TRBV20-1 and TRBJ2-1, with 9 positions matching TRBD2. The trim removed 1 base at V and 1 base at J, leaving 2 bases unmatched. The V gene's germline CDR1 is DFQATT and CDR2 SNEGSKA (reference sequence). This CDR3 is built from 15 residues. The CDR3 DNA reads TGCAGTGCTAGAGTCCTAGCGGGGTCCTACAATGAGCAGTTCTTC. Translated: CSARVLAGSYNEQFF.

J is TRBJ1-3 and V is TRBV2; D ambiguous. CDR3 size: 13 residues. Between the trimmed V and J ends, which lost 4 bases and 0 bases, there was a span of 4 bases. CDR1 is SNHLY and CDR2 is FYNNEI in the germline V gene. DNA for the CDR3: TGTGCCAGCAGTGCTATCTCTGGAAACACCATATATTTT. It translates to CASSAISGNTIYF.

This rearrangement joins TRBV5-5 to TRBJ2-1; D gene unclear. The CDR3 runs to 12 residues. V was shortened by 0 bases and J by 7 bases, with 5 bases between the two germline ends. CDR1 is SGHKS and CDR2 is YYEKEE in the germline V gene (reference sequence). The CDR3 here is CASSLANNEQFF. The CDR3 coding sequence is TGTGCCAGCAGCTTGGCTAATAATGAGCAGTTCTTC.

In DNA form, the CDR3 reads TGTGCCAGCAGCCCCGAACGAAATACCCCCTACGAGCAGTACTTC. Residues: CASSPERNTPYEQYF. This chain connects TRBV7-9 to TRBJ2-7; D remains unclear. Germline CDR1 is SEHNR and CDR2 is FQNEAQ (reference sequence). This CDR3 has 15 residues. V shed 5 bases and J shed 2 bases, with 16 bases lying between them.

CDR3: CASSPDEGGYTF. In DNA, the CDR3 is TGTGCCAGCAGCCCGGATGAGGGGGGCTACACCTTC. The chain links TRBV2 to TRBJ1-2, with a possible D match to TRBD1 (5 bases). Germline values: CDR1 SNHLY, CDR2 FYNNEI. V gave up 6 bases and J gave up 8 bases, with 13 bases separating them. This CDR3 has 12 residues.

This clonotype was observed many times. The rearrangement uses TRBV7-3 and TRBJ2-7; 8 nucleotides align to TRBD2. The CDR3 has 13 amino acids. Germline loops: CDR1 SGHTA, CDR2 FQGTGA. V was pared by 1 base and J by 8 bases, with 4 bases of the junction left unmatched. CDR3 DNA: TGTGCCAGCAGCTTAAGCGGCGGGGGGAAGCAGTACTTC. Protein: CASSLSGGGKQYF.

V usage is TRBV10-3 and J usage is TRBJ2-3; possible D gene TRBD1, 5 bases. This CDR3 is 14 amino acids long. Germline CDR1 ENHRY, CDR2 SYGVKD. The V gene lost 0 bases and the J gene lost 4 bases, with 8 bases spanning the gap. The CDR3 sequence: CAISESGHADTQYF. The CDR3 coding sequence is TGTGCCATCAGTGAGTCGGGGCACGCAGATACGCAGTATTTT.

The chain is built from TRBV28 and TRBJ2-5; D unresolved. The V end was cut by 5 bases, the J end by 5 bases, with 12 bases between. The CDR3 consists of 13 residues. CDR1 MDHEN and CDR2 SYDVKM come from the germline V gene. The CDR3 DNA follows: TGTGCCAGCAGTCCCACCCCCGGGGAGACCCAGTACTTC. This translates into CASSPTPGETQYF.

This clonotype was seen only a few times. This chain connects TRBV7-8 to TRBJ1-5; TRBD1 matches at 8 bases. V trimming: 4 bases; J trimming: 5 bases; junction bases outside the gene matches: 10. Looked up from germline, CDR1 is SGHVS and CDR2 is FQNEAQ. The CDR3 runs to 16 residues. CDR3 nucleotides: TGTGCCAGCAGCTCCTTCCAGGGGGCTGGGGATCAGCCCCAGCATTTT. Translation gives CASSSFQGAGDQPQHF.

This clonotype has only a few counts. The chain employs TRBV6-5 and TRBJ2-5; the match to TRBD2 covers 12 bases. Germline trimming cut 7 bases from V and 4 bases from J; bases unmatched to any gene: 4. Germline V CDR1 and CDR2: MNHEY, SVGAGI. This CDR3 has 14 amino acids. CDR3 residues: CASTLLAGGETQYF. The DNA for the CDR3 is TGTGCCAGCACTTTACTAGCGGGAGGAGAGACCCAGTACTTC.

In this sample, this clonotype turned up a few times. The V gene is TRBV7-2, the J gene TRBJ1-2; 9 bases agree with TRBD1. The CDR3 contains 15 residues. The V gene end was trimmed by 5 bases and the J gene end by 8 bases; junction bases not matched to a gene: 12. From germline, CDR1 is SGHTA and CDR2 FQGNSA. The CDR3 coding sequence is TGTGCCAGCAGCACCACCGGGACAGGGATTTGGGGCTACACCTTC. This encodes CASSTTGTGIWGYTF.

The rearrangement joins TRBV4-3 to TRBJ2-3; the D gene is possibly TRBD2 (5 bases). This CDR3 contains 17 residues. CDR1 is LGHNA, CDR2 YSLEER, per germline. Trimming pared 0 bases from V and 4 bases from J, leaving 17 bases between. The CDR3: CASSQEGSFRAADTQYF. The CDR3 DNA is TGCGCCAGCAGCCAAGAGGGGAGCTTTCGAGCAGCAGATACGCAGTATTTT.

This clonotype was seen once. The J gene is TRBJ2-2, the V gene TRBV7-2; TRBD1 matches 8 bases. Trimming at V came to 4 bases and at J to 6 bases, leaving 10 bases not matched to a gene. The length of the CDR3 is 16 residues. Germline-derived CDR1 and CDR2 are SGHTA and FQGNSA. The CDR3 region is CASSWAGQVLAGELFF. DNA for the CDR3: TGTGCCAGCAGCTGGGCGGGACAGGTCTTGGCCGGGGAGCTGTTTTTT.

This clonotype has only a few counts. V gene TRBV29-1 combines with J gene TRBJ2-1; D is undetermined. The CDR3 is 13 residues long. V lost 6 bases and J lost 2, with 11 bases in between. CDR1 and CDR2 (germline): SQVTM, ANQGSEA. This CDR3 reads CSVTTDAYNEQFF. The CDR3 nucleotides are TGCAGCGTAACGACTGACGCCTACAATGAGCAGTTCTTC.